The 30 T cell receptor beta chains presented below share a single source sample, sequenced in a study of CD8+ T cells in alopecia areata. Extracted RNA was reverse transcribed into cDNA, the sequencing template. The protocol was immunoSEQ multiplex PCR, while the TCRdb copy is restricted to in-frame clones and leaves out a portion. This sample has 120,000 or so clones, with around 45% found just once. Sequencing input: NKG2D-low CD8+ T cells sorted from blood. The origin of the receptors is a human donor with alopecia areata.

This chain links TRBV4-1 with TRBJ1-2; a weak D match, TRBD1 (5 bases). The CDR3 totals 16 residues. V lost 1 base and J lost 8, with 20 bases in between. Germline V gives CDR1 MGHRA, CDR2 YSYEKL. CDR3 in amino acids: CASSQAGGTPTEGYTF. The DNA of the CDR3 is TGCGCCAGCAGCCAAGCGGGAGGGACCCCCACGGAGGGCTACACCTTC.

This chain joins TRBV30 and TRBJ1-5, with TRBD1 identical over 7 bases. Germline lookup yields CDR1 GTSNPN and CDR2 SVGIG (reference sequence). The CDR3 is 13 residues long. The trim removed 5 bases at V and 6 bases at J, leaving 7 bases unmatched. CDR3 sequence (DNA): TGTGCCTGGCAGACAGGGAGAGGTCAGCCCCAGCATTTT. This codes for CAWQTGRGQPQHF.

The sample holds a few counts of this clone. The rearrangement uses TRBV30 and TRBJ2-7, with 8 nucleotides matching TRBD2. From germline, CDR1 is GTSNPN and CDR2 SVGIG (reference sequence). The V segment lost 2 bases and the J segment 1 base; nucleotides outside the gene matches: 10. The CDR3 extends over 16 amino acids. CDR3 residues: CAWSPYDSGASYEQYF. Here the CDR3 DNA reads TGTGCCTGGAGTCCCTACGATAGCGGGGCGTCCTACGAGCAGTACTTC.

This clone has more than one count but fewer than ten. This rearrangement joins TRBV29-1 to TRBJ2-5; D uncertain. V was shortened by 6 bases and J by 5 bases, with 7 bases between the two germline ends. The V gene's germline CDR1 is SQVTM and CDR2 ANQGSEA. The CDR3 contains 10 residues. The CDR3 loop reads CSVRAETQYF. CDR3 nucleotide sequence: TGCAGCGTCCGGGCCGAGACCCAGTACTTC.

J is TRBJ2-3 and V is TRBV11-1; 8 positions match TRBD2. This CDR3 region has 15 residues. Germline lookup yields CDR1 SGHAT and CDR2 FQDESV (reference sequence). The V and J ends lost 2 bases and 0 bases, in that order; junction bases with no gene match: 1. CDR3 nucleotides: TGTGCCAGCAGCTTACCGGGGGGGAGCACAGATACGCAGTATTTT. Protein sequence: CASSLPGGSTDTQYF.

J is TRBJ2-6 and V is TRBV29-1, with D perhaps matching TRBD2 (5 bases). Germline-derived CDR1 and CDR2 are SQVTM and ANQGSEA. Trimming removed 2 bases from V and 0 bases from J, with 20 bases in between. This CDR3 contains 19 residues. The CDR3 spells CSVEIRRSGSDSGANVLTF. In DNA, the CDR3 is TGCAGCGTTGAAATAAGGAGGTCGGGTTCCGACTCTGGGGCCAACGTCCTGACTTTC.

This clone showed up just a few times. The chain carries TRBV7-9 and TRBJ1-1; 7 bases align to TRBD1. The CDR3 is made up of 12 amino acids. V lost 6 bases to trimming and J lost 7 bases; unmatched junction nucleotides: 5. The germline V gene encodes CDR1 SEHNR and CDR2 FQNEAQ (reference sequence). CDR3: CASRGTESEAFF. In DNA form, the CDR3 reads TGTGCCAGCAGGGGGACAGAGAGTGAAGCTTTCTTT.

V is TRBV27 and J is TRBJ1-2; unclear D gene. CDR3 length equals 14 residues. The ends were cut back, 3 bases at V and 0 bases at J, with 8 bases in the middle. Germline CDR1 reads MNHEY; CDR2 reads SMNVEV (reference sequence). The CDR3 DNA reads TGTGCCAGCAGTTTGAAGGCGACTAACTATGGCTACACCTTC. Amino acid sequence: CASSLKATNYGYTF.

The rearrangement links TRBV20-1 to TRBJ1-2; D perhaps matches TRBD1 (5 bases). Trimming pared 4 bases from V and 8 bases from J, leaving 8 bases between. Per the germline V gene, CDR1 is DFQATT and CDR2 is SNEGSKA (reference sequence). This CDR3 spans 10 amino acids. As DNA, the CDR3 is TGCAGTGCTAACTGGGACGGCTACACCTTC. Translating it yields CSANWDGYTF.

V usage is TRBV23-1 and J usage is TRBJ1-1, with unresolved D. TRBV23-1 qualifies as an ORF whose function is uncertain. This CDR3 is built from 10 residues. Trimming cost V 8 bases and J 7 bases, with 8 bases left between them. CDR3 residues: CASSRSEAFF. For the CDR3, the DNA is TGCGCCAGCTCTCGGAGTGAAGCTTTCTTT.

The CDR3 is CASSFGTGELFF. In nucleotides, the CDR3 is TGTGCCAGCAGCTTTGGGACCGGGGAGCTGTTTTTT. The chain recombines TRBV11-1 with TRBJ2-2; no clear D gene. Between the trimmed V and J ends, which lost 3 bases and 5 bases, there was a span of 4 bases. The CDR3 runs 12 residues. Germline V gene sequence: CDR1 SGHAT, CDR2 FQDESV (reference sequence).

This clone appeared many times. CDR3 nucleotide sequence: TGTGCCAGCAGCTTATCAGATGGGGAGCTGTTTTTT. This translates into CASSLSDGELFF. The rearrangement uses TRBV13 and TRBJ2-2; D is unresolved. The length of the CDR3 is 12 residues. Germline V gives CDR1 PRHDT, CDR2 FYEKMQ (reference sequence). Trimming took off 2 bases at V and 8 bases at J, with 6 bases between the two ends.

The V gene is TRBV4-1, the J gene TRBJ2-5; D possibly matches TRBD1 or TRBD2 (5 bases each). This CDR3 is built from 14 residues. With 4 bases removed from V and 5 bases from J, the gap between germline ends came to 14 bases. Germline V gene data show CDR1 as MGHRA and CDR2 as YSYEKL. DNA for the CDR3: TGCGCCAGCAGCCCCGTTTCCGGGACCGAGACCCAGTACTTC. Translating it yields CASSPVSGTETQYF.

J is TRBJ2-2 and V is TRBV5-4; TRBD2 agrees at 11 bases. This CDR3 comprises 17 residues. From germline, CDR1 is SGHNT and CDR2 YYREEE (reference sequence). Germline trimming cut 0 bases from V and 4 bases from J; bases unmatched to any gene: 5. The CDR3 DNA reads as TGTGCCAGCAGCTTGGGCCTAGCGGGAGGCCTCACCGGGGAGCTGTTTTTT. It translates to CASSLGLAGGLTGELFF.

The chain employs TRBV29-1 and TRBJ1-2; TRBD1 is a possible D gene (6 bases). The V end was cut by 6 bases, the J end by 3 bases, with 14 bases between. The CDR3 length is 13 residues. Looked up from germline, CDR1 is SQVTM and CDR2 is ANQGSEA. CDR3 region: CSVDTGTHYGYTF. CDR3 DNA sequence: TGCAGCGTCGATACAGGGACTCACTATGGCTACACCTTC.

This rearrangement joins TRBV27 to TRBJ2-7; a weak D match, TRBD1 (5 bases). Germline CDR1 is MNHEY and CDR2 is SMNVEV (reference sequence). Trimming removed 3 bases from V and 1 base from J, with 7 bases in between. The CDR3 length is 13 residues. The CDR3 here is CASSFRVSYEQYF. Written as DNA, the CDR3 is TGTGCCAGCAGTTTCAGGGTGTCCTACGAGCAGTACTTC.

To note about this clone: The junction departs from germline at one end; a sequencing error may be responsible. The rearrangement links TRBV5-6 to TRBJ2-4; 7 bases are shared with TRBD2. The CDR3 sequence is 15 residues long. In germline, CDR1 is SGHDT, CDR2 YYEEEE. The DNA of the CDR3 is TGTGCCAGCAGCTTTGGCCTCACAGCGCAGGGACTACGGAGCTTC. Its protein is CASSFGLTAQGLRSF.

The gene calls are TRBV30 and TRBJ2-1; D is unresolved. The CDR3 has 14 residues. V gave up 2 bases and J gave up 1 base, with 9 bases separating them. Germline V CDR1 and CDR2: GTSNPN, SVGIG (reference sequence). This chain's CDR3 is CAWSKEASYNEQFF. The CDR3 DNA sequence: TGTGCCTGGAGTAAAGAGGCATCCTACAATGAGCAGTTCTTC. Drawing the rest from reference TRBV30 and TRBJ2-1, the complete variable domain is SQTIHQWPATLVQPVGSPLSLECTVEGTSNPNLYWYRQAAGRGLQLLFYSVGIGQISSEVPQNLSASRPQDRQFILSSKKLLLSDSGFYLCAWSKEASYNEQFFGPGTRLTVL.

The V call is TRBV2, the J call TRBJ1-2, with D possibly matching TRBD1 (5 bases). The V gene lost 0 bases and the J gene lost 2 bases, with 13 bases spanning the gap. In germline, CDR1 is SNHLY, CDR2 FYNNEI. This CDR3 has 16 residues. CDR3 in amino acids: CASSEALRDENYGYTF. CDR3 in DNA: TGTGCCAGCAGTGAAGCGCTTCGGGACGAGAACTATGGCTACACCTTC.

The chain is built from TRBV30 and TRBJ1-1; 7 bases agree with TRBD1. The CDR3 extends over 13 amino acids. From germline, CDR1 is GTSNPN and CDR2 SVGIG (reference sequence). V lost 1 base and J lost 1; bases outside the gene matches: 0. The CDR3 is CAWSAGGNTEAFF. In nucleotides, the CDR3 is TGTGCCTGGAGTGCAGGGGGGAACACTGAAGCTTTCTTT. Together with reference TRBV30 and TRBJ1-1, the CDR3 gives the full variable domain: SQTIHQWPATLVQPVGSPLSLECTVEGTSNPNLYWYRQAAGRGLQLLFYSVGIGQISSEVPQNLSASRPQDRQFILSSKKLLLSDSGFYLCAWSAGGNTEAFFGQGTRLTVV.

The chain is built from TRBV29-1 and TRBJ2-7; TRBD1 matches 9 bases. The CDR3 is made up of 14 amino acids. J gave up 5 bases and V 4 bases, and 9 bases lay outside the gene matches. CDR1 SQVTM and CDR2 ANQGSEA come from the germline V gene. The CDR3 loop is CSVVFGTGRNEQYF. In nucleotides, the CDR3 is TGCAGCGTTGTCTTCGGGACAGGGAGAAACGAGCAGTACTTC.

The chain combines TRBV5-1 with TRBJ1-1; D is unresolved. The CDR3 loop spans 13 amino acids. Trimming pared 2 bases from V and 1 base from J, leaving 6 bases between. CDR1 is SGHRS and CDR2 is YFSETQ in the germline V gene. This CDR3 is CASSLHENTEAFF. In DNA, the CDR3 is TGCGCCAGCAGCTTACATGAGAACACTGAAGCTTTCTTT. Combining the CDR3 with reference TRBV5-1 and TRBJ1-1 gives the whole variable domain KAGVTQTPRYLIKTRGQQVTLSCSPISGHRSVSWYQQTPGQGLQFLFEYFSETQRNKGNFPGRFSGRQFSNSRSEMNVSTLELGDSALYLCASSLHENTEAFFGQGTRLTVV.

V is TRBV2 and J is TRBJ2-7; D possibly corresponds to TRBD1 (5 bases). Germline V gives CDR1 SNHLY, CDR2 FYNNEI. The V and J ends lost 7 bases and 2 bases respectively, with 12 bases between them. This CDR3 is 13 amino acids long. The CDR3 reads CASTNRRTYEQYF. As DNA, the CDR3 is TGTGCCAGCACCAACAGGAGAACCTACGAGCAGTACTTC.

The table lists this clone with a few counts. This chain links TRBV7-9 with TRBJ2-1; 7 nucleotides align to TRBD1. Losses at the gene ends were 4 bases for V and 8 bases for J; bases not matched to a gene: 14. Germline loops: CDR1 SEHNR, CDR2 FQNEAQ (reference sequence). This CDR3 has 16 residues. The CDR3 DNA reads TGTGCCAGCAGCTCAAACGTAGGGGGCGATGGACATGAGCAGTTCTTC. It codes for CASSSNVGGDGHEQFF.

V is TRBV27 and J is TRBJ2-2, with D tentatively TRBD1 (6 bases). This CDR3 is 13 amino acids long. V lost 6 bases and J 6 bases, leaving 11 bases between the germline ends. Germline values: CDR1 MNHEY, CDR2 SMNVEV (reference sequence). CDR3 residues: CASRQGTPGELFF. The DNA of the CDR3 is TGTGCCAGCAGACAGGGTACACCCGGGGAGCTGTTTTTT.

This chain links TRBV28 with TRBJ2-1; D not certain. Between the trimmed V and J ends, which lost 4 bases and 4 bases, there was a span of 11 bases. The CDR3 extends over 14 amino acids. Germline CDR1 is MDHEN and CDR2 is SYDVKM. The CDR3 bases are TGTGCCAGCAGTTCGGTTGACACGTACAATGAGCAGTTCTTC. It codes for CASSSVDTYNEQFF.

The chain combines TRBV27 with TRBJ2-1; D gene uncertain. Trimming took off 4 bases at V and 10 bases at J, with 8 bases between the two ends. There are 11 residues in the CDR3. Germline CDR1 and CDR2: MNHEY and SMNVEV (reference sequence). The DNA of the CDR3 is TGTGCCAGCAGTTCCATCGGGGAGCAGTTCTTC. It specifies CASSSIGEQFF.

In its sample, this clone was seen a few times. The rearrangement uses TRBV29-1 and TRBJ2-7, with TRBD1 matching over 10 bases. The V and J ends lost 7 bases and 6 bases, in that order; junction bases with no gene match: 12. Germline CDR1 and CDR2: SQVTM and ANQGSEA. The CDR3 contains 14 residues. The CDR3 DNA sequence: TGCAGCGCCCAGGGGTGGACAGGGGGAGTCGAGCAGTACTTC. Encoded protein: CSAQGWTGGVEQYF.

The genes are TRBV29-1 and TRBJ2-7; 8 nucleotides agree with TRBD1. Germline values: CDR1 SQVTM, CDR2 ANQGSEA. V was pared by 3 bases and J by 3 bases, with 4 bases of the junction left unmatched. There are 13 residues in the CDR3. CDR3 protein: CSVDPTGDYEQYF. In nucleotides, the CDR3 is TGCAGCGTTGACCCGACAGGGGACTACGAGCAGTACTTC.

There are a few counts of this clone. The chain links TRBV29-1 to TRBJ2-1; the match to TRBD2 covers 8 bases. V trimming: 7 bases; J trimming: 0 bases; junction bases outside the gene matches: 11. The germline V gene has CDR1 SQVTM and CDR2 ANQGSEA. This CDR3 has 16 amino acids. The CDR3: CSGISGTSSSYNEQFF. Written as DNA, the CDR3 is TGCAGCGGTATTAGCGGGACGTCTAGCTCCTACAATGAGCAGTTCTTC.